One sample yielded the 25 T cell receptor beta chains listed below, sequenced in a study of tumor-infiltrating lymphocytes in primary liver carcinoma. Unsorted bulk tissue of about 20-31 mg yielded co-extracted RNA and DNA. Reverse transcription of roughly 470 ng total RNA with a constant-region primer produced TCR beta cDNA. ARM-PCR, slightly modified, supplied the TCR beta libraries through three nested multiplex PCR rounds. Both of the initial two PCR rounds ran for about 9 cycles and employed TRBV1-TRBV30 forward primers alongside a C-beta reverse primer. TCRdb independently ran MiXCR on the multiplex PCR reads; one entry per CDR3 protein. Altogether 55,000 to 65,000 distinct CDR3 sequences are present, about two thirds being singletons, with the ten largest covering around 60%. Material: liver tumor tissue from sampling region 2. Subset reported: tumor region T2, inferior pole. These receptor sequences come from a man aged 40-55 years with primary liver carcinoma and hepatitis B virus infection.

The chain is built from TRBV4-1 and TRBJ2-3; possibly TRBD2 for D (5 bases). Trimming removed 3 bases from V and 6 bases from J, with 25 bases in between. Germline V gene sequence: CDR1 MGHRA, CDR2 YSYEKL. There are 18 residues in the CDR3. The CDR3 region has the DNA TGCGCCAGCAGCCAGACCGTTACCCTAGTGGGAGTCACCGATACGCAGTATTTT. Translating gives CASSQTVTLVGVTDTQYF.

The chain couples TRBV11-2 to TRBJ2-2, with D uncertain. The CDR3 length is 15 residues. CDR1 and CDR2 (germline): SGHAT, FQNNGV. With 3 bases removed from V and 3 bases from J, the gap between germline ends came to 11 bases. DNA for the CDR3: TGTGCCAGCAGCTTTGCAGGATCAGACACCGGGGAGCTGTTTTTT. It yields the protein CASSFAGSDTGELFF.

For this clonotype: The final CDR3 position lacks the conserved phenylalanine or tryptophan, pointing to a likely read error. J is TRBJ2-5 and V is TRBV11-2, with D possibly TRBD2 on 6 matching bases. The CDR3 runs to 16 residues. The germline V gene encodes CDR1 SGHAT and CDR2 FQNNGV. The CDR3 is CASSQTLGGGKEAQYL. The CDR3 nucleotides are TGTGCCAGCAGCCAAACTCTTGGTGGGGGGAAAGAGGCCCAGTACCTC.

This clonotype has at least ten counts. The chain employs TRBV29-1 and TRBJ2-3; 11 bases are shared with TRBD2. With V trimmed by 1 base and J by 6 bases, 3 bases remained unmatched. Germline-derived CDR1 and CDR2 are SQVTM and ANQGSEA. This CDR3 has 14 amino acids. The CDR3 bases are TGCAGCGTTGAAGTACTAGCGGGAGCGGATACGCAGTATTTT. Residues: CSVEVLAGADTQYF.

Remarks on this clonotype: Germline and junction disagree at one end, which may indicate a read error. The chain uses TRBV11-2 and TRBJ2-1; D remains ambiguous. Germline loops: CDR1 SGHAT, CDR2 FQNNGV. The CDR3 has 16 residues. CDR3 in amino acids: CASSLDIGLAMGEQLF. The CDR3, as DNA: TGTGCCAGCAGCTTGGATATCGGATTAGCCATGGGTGAGCAGCTCTTC.

The rearrangement joins TRBV14 to TRBJ2-1; D is unclear. Germline values: CDR1 SGHDN, CDR2 FVKESK. V was shortened by 7 bases and J by 12 bases, with 19 bases between the two germline ends. The CDR3 covers 13 residues. The CDR3, as DNA: TGTGCCAGCAACTTCCGTACTGGGTGGGGGCAGTTCTTC. Amino acid sequence: CASNFRTGWGQFF.

As to this clonotype: A much larger clone differs from this one at a single base, so this may be a read error. The rearrangement uses TRBV2 and TRBJ2-3, with 11 bases matching TRBD2. The CDR3 contains 17 residues. From germline, CDR1 is SNHLY and CDR2 FYNNEI. V shed 2 bases, J shed 4 bases, and the junction held 8 bases outside the gene matches. The CDR3 protein is CASSETLAGGGADTQYF. For the CDR3, the DNA is TGTGCCAGCAGTGAAACCTTAGCGGGAGGGGGCGCAGATACGCAGTATTTT. Based on the CDR3 plus reference TRBV2 and TRBJ2-3, the full variable domain is EPEVTQTPSHQVTQMGQEVILRCVPISNHLYFYWYRQILGQKVEFLVSFYNNEISEKSEIFDDQFSVERPDGSNFTLKIRSTKLEDSAMYFCASSETLAGGGADTQYFGPGTRLTVL.

Of note for this clonotype: An end of the junction does not agree with germline; a read error may underlie this. The V gene is TRBV5-6, the J gene TRBJ2-7, with D unresolved. The CDR3 runs 15 residues. The germline V gene encodes CDR1 SGHDT and CDR2 YYEEEE. CDR3 sequence: CASSHGLKGSYKQYF. For the CDR3, the DNA is TGTGCCAGCAGCCACGGATTAAAAGGGTCCTACAAGCAGTACTTC.

A word on this clonotype: This may come from a read error, since a much larger clone is one base off. The chain joins TRBV11-2 to TRBJ1-2; D ambiguous. This CDR3 is built from 13 residues. Germline CDR1 reads SGHAT; CDR2 reads FQNNGV. The CDR3: CASSVGSGGGYTF. DNA for the CDR3: TGTGCAAGCAGCGTCGGGAGTGGTGGAGGCTACACCTTC.

A few counts support this clonotype. This may be a read error, as it is one base from a much larger clone. The chain uses TRBV5-1 and TRBJ1-2; D possibly corresponds to TRBD1 (6 bases). The CDR3 extends over 15 amino acids. Germline values: CDR1 SGHRS, CDR2 YFSETQ. Written as DNA, the CDR3 is TGCGCCAGCAGCCCGCGCGACAGGAGTAGCTATGGCCACACCTTC. This sequence encodes CASSPRDRSSYGHTF.

Turning to this clonotype: Just one base apart from a much larger clone, this may be a read error. The rearrangement joins TRBV24-1 to TRBJ2-5, with a weak D call TRBD1 (6 bases). The germline V gene encodes CDR1 KGHDR and CDR2 SFDVKD. This CDR3 has 14 amino acids. The germline V and J ends were trimmed by 2 bases and 7 bases, with 13 bases remaining between them. CDR3 amino acids: CATSDYTEGGTQYF. CDR3 bases: TGTGCCACCAGTGATTACACGGAAGGGGGGACCCAGTACTTC.

Points on this clonotype: A much bigger clone sits one base away, suggesting this may be a read error. This chain uses TRBV29-1 with TRBJ1-2, with D maybe TRBD1 (6 bases). CDR1 SQVTM and CDR2 ANQGSEA come from the germline V gene. This CDR3 has 14 amino acids. Trimming shortened V by 8 bases and J by 4 bases, and 20 bases separated the two germline ends. CDR3 DNA: TGCAGCACCAAGTTTGGACAGTCGATCTATGGCTACACCTTC. Its translation: CSTKFGQSIYGYTF.

Worth noting for this clonotype: A single base separates this from a much larger clone, so it may be a read error. V usage is TRBV27 and J usage is TRBJ2-1; D possibly corresponds to TRBD2 (5 bases). In germline, CDR1 is MNHEY, CDR2 SMNVEV (reference sequence). This CDR3 is built from 12 residues. V lost 8 bases to trimming and J lost 5 bases, with 10 bases between them. The CDR3 sequence: CASSRRNNEQFF. The CDR3 bases are TGTGCCAGCTCCAGGAGGAACAATGAGCAGTTCTTC.

For this clonotype: At one of its ends the junction is not consistent with the germline gene, which may arise from a read error. The chain recombines TRBV29-1 with TRBJ1-4; possible D gene TRBD1, 5 bases. Germline V gives CDR1 SQVTM, CDR2 ANQGSEA. The length of the CDR3 is 13 residues. The CDR3 is CCVRGGSGEKLFF. The DNA for the CDR3 is TGCTGCGTGAGGGGAGGATCGGGTGAGAAACTGTTTTTT.

This chain uses TRBV29-1 with TRBJ2-7; TRBD1 aligns across 9 bases. With 6 bases clipped from V and 5 bases from J, the junction kept 8 bases outside the gene matches. This CDR3 is 13 amino acids long. Germline V gene sequence: CDR1 SQVTM, CDR2 ANQGSEA. DNA for the CDR3: TGCAGCGTCACCGGGACAGGGTTGAACGAGCAGTACTTC. It yields the protein CSVTGTGLNEQYF.

Notes on this clonotype: At one boundary the junction diverges from the germline segment, which might be a read error. The rearrangement uses TRBV6-6 and TRBJ2-2; TRBD1 might be the D (5 bases). Germline CDR1 reads MNHNY; CDR2 reads SVGAGI (reference sequence). CDR3 length: 16 amino acids. Here the CDR3 DNA reads TGTGCCAACAGTTTGAAAGGGGTGTTTAACACTGGGGAGCTGTTTTTT. It yields the protein CANSLKGVFNTGELFF.

With regard to this clonotype: It may be a read error: a sequence one base away is much more abundant. The rearrangement links TRBV6-1 to TRBJ2-2; D ambiguous. The V gene's germline CDR1 is MNHNS and CDR2 SASEGT. V dropped 5 bases and J dropped 6 bases, with 10 bases sitting between them. The CDR3 length is 13 residues. The CDR3 sequence is CASSRVFAGELFF. For the CDR3, the DNA is TGTGCCAGCAGTCGGGTTTTCGCCGGGGAGCTGTTTTTT.

This chain links TRBV6-5 with TRBJ2-1, with 7 bases matching TRBD2. This CDR3 has 17 amino acids. The germline V gene encodes CDR1 MNHEY and CDR2 SVGAGI. CDR3 protein: CVNGYGPTSALGYEQFF. The CDR3 bases are TGTGTCAACGGTTACGGACCAACTAGCGCCTTGGGGTATGAGCAGTTCTTC.

The rearrangement joins TRBV10-3 to TRBJ1-1; D unresolved. The V and J ends lost 10 bases and 1 base respectively, with 13 bases between them. The CDR3 consists of 13 residues. Germline loops: CDR1 ENHRY, CDR2 SYGVKD. In DNA form, the CDR3 reads TGTGCCACCACGAATGGGGAGAACACTGAAGCTTTCTTT. It translates to CATTNGENTEAFF.

The V call is TRBV20-1, the J call TRBJ2-7, with D perhaps assigned TRBD1 or TRBD2 (5 bases each). Germline loops: CDR1 DFQATT, CDR2 SNEGSKA (reference sequence). This CDR3 region has 12 residues. V was cut by 3 bases and J by 6 bases, with 12 bases left in between. The CDR3 spells CSARGDGVEQYF. Here the CDR3 DNA reads TGCAGTGCTAGGGGGGACGGCGTCGAGCAGTACTTC.

The chain employs TRBV6-2 or TRBV6-3 and TRBJ2-7; tentatively, D is TRBD1 (5 bases). Germline V gene lookup returns CDR1 MNHEY and CDR2 SVGEGT. The CDR3 has 14 residues. As DNA, the CDR3 is TGTACCATCAGTTACTTGAAGGGGTTCGGGGAGCAGTACTTC. It translates to CTISYLKGFGEQYF.

This clonotype was seen repeatedly, ten times or more. The CDR3 DNA reads TGCGCCAGCAGCCGGACTAGCGGGAGGGTAGGGTCCTACGAGCAGTACTTC. It codes for CASSRTSGRVGSYEQYF. The J gene is TRBJ2-7, the V gene TRBV5-1; TRBD2 aligns across 15 bases. Germline V gives CDR1 SGHRS, CDR2 YFSETQ. After removal of 4 bases from V and 1 base from J, the junction contained 6 bases not matched to a gene. The CDR3 length is 17 residues.

The J gene is TRBJ2-1, the V gene TRBV18; 8 bases agree with TRBD2. CDR1 is KGHSH and CDR2 is LQKENI in the germline V gene. The CDR3 totals 15 residues. The J segment lost 7 bases and the V segment lost 0 bases, leaving 5 bases of the junction unmatched. The CDR3 bases are TGTGCCAGCTCACCACCCAGCGGGAGTAGGAATGAGCAGTTCTTC. As protein: CASSPPSGSRNEQFF.

Comment on this clonotype: This clone may be a read error of a much larger clone one base away. The chain has TRBV4-1 and TRBJ1-2, with D maybe TRBD1 (5 bases). This CDR3 has 13 residues. Trimming shortened V by 9 bases and J by 0 bases, and 11 bases separated the two germline ends. Germline-derived CDR1 and CDR2 are MGHRA and YSYEKL. In nucleotides, the CDR3 is TGCGCCAGAAGCGAGACAGCTAACTATGGCTACACCTTC. As protein: CARSETANYGYTF.

As concerns this clonotype: A much larger clone sits a single nucleotide away, making a read error possible. The chain combines TRBV29-1 with TRBJ2-1; perhaps D is TRBD1 or TRBD2 (5 bases each). Germline CDR1 and CDR2: SQVTM and ANQGSEA. This CDR3 region has 12 residues. V was shortened by 3 bases and J by 9 bases, with 12 bases between the two germline ends. CDR3 coding DNA: TGCAGCGTTGATCTGGGGGTGGGTGAGCAGTTCTTC. Its translation is CSVDLGVGEQFF.